This T cell receptor (beta chain) derives from a study of T cell responses to AZD1222 COVID-19 vaccine. The study, taken as a whole, reports: Just a handful of people given AZD1222 tested seropositive at baseline. As reported, nearly half of all spike-specific TCRs target variant regions that are unmutated. Females outnumbered males among donors, who were mostly white British; clonal diversity was possibly underestimated. The CD4 TCRs associated with vaccination extended across spike and predominated at 160-218 and 743-854.

Profiled with immunoSEQ multiplex PCR; TCRdb holds only in-frame clones, not every one. The sample has around 120,000 clones, around 93% seen once. This clone is a singleton in its sample. Its antigen is unidentified. The CDR3 runs to 15 residues. This sample comprised peripheral blood, obtained 28 days after the second AZD1222 dose. This chain connects TRBV12-2 to TRBJ1-2; the table gives TRBD1 as D, unverified against the DNA. TRBV12-2 is assigned pseudogene status. The sequence came from an adult who received the AZD1222 COVID-19 vaccine. The CDR3 loop reads CASRLTFDRVCGYTF. The DNA of the CDR3 is TGTGCAAGTCGCTTGACCTTCGACAGGGTCTGTGGCTACACCTTC.